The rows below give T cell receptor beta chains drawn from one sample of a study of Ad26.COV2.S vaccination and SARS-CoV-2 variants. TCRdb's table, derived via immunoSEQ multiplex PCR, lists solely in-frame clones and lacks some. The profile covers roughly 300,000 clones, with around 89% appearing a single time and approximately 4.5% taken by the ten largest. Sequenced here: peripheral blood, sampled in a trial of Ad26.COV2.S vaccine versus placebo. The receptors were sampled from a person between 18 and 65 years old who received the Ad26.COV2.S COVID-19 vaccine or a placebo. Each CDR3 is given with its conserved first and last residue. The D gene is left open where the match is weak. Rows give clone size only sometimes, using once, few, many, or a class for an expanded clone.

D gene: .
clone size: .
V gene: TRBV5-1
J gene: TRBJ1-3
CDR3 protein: CASSSTGESGNTIYF
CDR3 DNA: TGCGCCAGCAGCTCGACAGGAGAGTCTGGAAACACCATATATTTT

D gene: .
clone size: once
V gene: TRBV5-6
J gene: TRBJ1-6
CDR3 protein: CASQLRGMNSPLHF
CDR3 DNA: TGTGCCAGCCAGCTCAGGGGAATGAATTCACCCCTCCACTTT

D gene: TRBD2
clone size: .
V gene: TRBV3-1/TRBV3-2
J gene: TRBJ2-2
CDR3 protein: CASSQLREGTGELFF
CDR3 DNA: TGTGCCAGCAGCCAACTCCGGGAGGGTACCGGGGAGCTGTTTTTT

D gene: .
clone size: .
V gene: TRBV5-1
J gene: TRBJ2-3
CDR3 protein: CASSSGDSTDTQYF
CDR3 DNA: TGCGCCAGCAGCTCAGGGGACAGCACAGATACGCAGTATTTT

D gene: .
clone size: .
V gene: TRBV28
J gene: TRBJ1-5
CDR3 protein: CASSLFPGHQPQHF
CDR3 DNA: TGTGCCAGCAGTTTATTCCCAGGGCATCAGCCCCAGCATTTT

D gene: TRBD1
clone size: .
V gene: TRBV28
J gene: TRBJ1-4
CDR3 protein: CASSLDRGLNEKLFF
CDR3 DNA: TGTGCCAGCAGTCTCGACAGGGGCCTAAATGAAAAACTGTTTTTT

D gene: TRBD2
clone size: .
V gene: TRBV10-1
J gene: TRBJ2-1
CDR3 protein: CASSEGLAGPFSSYNEQFF
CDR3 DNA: TGCGCCAGCAGTGAGGGGCTAGCGGGACCTTTCAGCTCCTACAATGAGCAGTTCTTC

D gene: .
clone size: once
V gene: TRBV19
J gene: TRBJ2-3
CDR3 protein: CASRAGAGTDTQYF
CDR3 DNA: TGTGCCAGTAGAGCGGGCGCCGGCACAGATACGCAGTATTTT

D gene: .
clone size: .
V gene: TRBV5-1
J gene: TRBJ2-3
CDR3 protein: CASSLDYPGADTQYF
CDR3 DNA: TGCGCCAGCAGCTTGGATTATCCGGGGGCGGATACGCAGTATTTT

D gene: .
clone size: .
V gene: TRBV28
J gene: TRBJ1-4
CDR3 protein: CASSITGDEVGAEKLFF
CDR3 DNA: TGTGCCAGCAGCATTACGGGGGACGAAGTGGGGGCCGAAAAACTGTTTTTT

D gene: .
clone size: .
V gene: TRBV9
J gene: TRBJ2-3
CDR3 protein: CASSAGRGEVLGVPDTQYF
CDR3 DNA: TGTGCCAGCAGCGCGGGCAGGGGAGAGGTCTTAGGGGTCCCAGATACGCAGTATTTT

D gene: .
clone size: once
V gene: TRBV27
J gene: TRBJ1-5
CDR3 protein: CASSFSGHGNQPQHF
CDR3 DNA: TGTGCCAGCAGTTTTAGCGGACACGGAAATCAGCCCCAGCATTTT

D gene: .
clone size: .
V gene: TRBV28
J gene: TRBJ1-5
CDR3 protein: CASSKRAGQPQHF
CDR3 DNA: TGTGCCAGCAGTAAGAGGGCTGGTCAGCCCCAGCATTTT

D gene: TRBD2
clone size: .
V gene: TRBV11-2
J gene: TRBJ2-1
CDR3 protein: CASQSTSGSRDEQFF
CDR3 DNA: TGTGCCAGTCAATCCACTAGCGGGAGTAGGGATGAGCAGTTCTTC

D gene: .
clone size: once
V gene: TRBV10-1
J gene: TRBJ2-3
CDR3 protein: CASAAGLRDTQYF
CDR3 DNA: TGCGCCAGCGCCGCGGGACTTCGAGATACGCAGTATTTT

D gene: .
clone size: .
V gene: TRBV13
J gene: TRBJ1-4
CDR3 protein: CASSLGATNEKLFF
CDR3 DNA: TGTGCCAGCAGCTTAGGGGCAACTAATGAAAAACTGTTTTTT

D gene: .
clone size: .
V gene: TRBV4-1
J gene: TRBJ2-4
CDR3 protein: CASSQEQRNIQYF
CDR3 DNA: TGCGCCAGCAGCCAAGAACAGAGGAACATTCAGTACTTC

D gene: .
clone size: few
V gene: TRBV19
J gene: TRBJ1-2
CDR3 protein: CASSIESNYGYTF
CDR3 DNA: TGTGCCAGTAGTATCGAAAGTAACTATGGCTACACCTTC

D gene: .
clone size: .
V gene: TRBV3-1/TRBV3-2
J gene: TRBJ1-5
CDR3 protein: CASSQDPDRRQPQHF
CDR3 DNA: TGTGCCAGCAGCCAAGATCCCGACAGGCGTCAGCCCCAGCATTTT

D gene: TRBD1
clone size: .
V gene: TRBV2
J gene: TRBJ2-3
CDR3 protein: CASSAAGGGTDTQYF
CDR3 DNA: TGTGCCAGCAGTGCCGCAGGGGGCGGGACAGATACGCAGTATTTT

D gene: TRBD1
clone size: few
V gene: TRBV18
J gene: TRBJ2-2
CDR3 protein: CASSRDSPGLNTGELFF
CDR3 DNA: TGTGCCAGCTCCCGGGACAGCCCAGGTCTGAACACCGGGGAGCTGTTTTTT

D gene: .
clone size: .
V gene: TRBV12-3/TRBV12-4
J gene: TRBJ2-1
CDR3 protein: CASSPSSYNEQFF
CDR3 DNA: TGTGCCAGCAGCCCGAGCTCCTACAATGAGCAGTTCTTC

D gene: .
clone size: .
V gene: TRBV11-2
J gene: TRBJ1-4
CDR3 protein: CASSQETGPNEKLFF
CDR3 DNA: TGTGCCAGCAGCCAAGAGACAGGACCCAATGAAAAACTGTTTTTT

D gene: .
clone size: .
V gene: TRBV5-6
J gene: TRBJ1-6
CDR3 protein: CASSLDHNSPLHF
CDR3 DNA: TGTGCCAGCAGCTTGGACCATAATTCACCCCTCCACTTT

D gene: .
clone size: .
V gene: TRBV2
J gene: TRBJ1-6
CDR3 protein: CASSEDAVTNSPLHF
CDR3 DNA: TGTGCCAGCAGTGAAGACGCAGTTACCAATTCACCCCTCCACTTT

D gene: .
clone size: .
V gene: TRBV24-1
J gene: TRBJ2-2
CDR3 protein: CATSDTWPRSGSGNGELFF
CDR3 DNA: TGTGCCACCAGTGATACGTGGCCCCGTAGCGGTAGCGGAAACGGGGAGCTGTTTTTT

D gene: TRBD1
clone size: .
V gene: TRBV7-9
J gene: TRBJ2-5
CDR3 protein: CASSFGWGTGQETQYF
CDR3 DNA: TGTGCCAGCAGCTTTGGGTGGGGGACAGGGCAAGAGACCCAGTACTTC

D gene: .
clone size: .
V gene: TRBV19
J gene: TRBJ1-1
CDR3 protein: CASSPLGQTEAFF
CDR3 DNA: TGTGCCAGTAGCCCCTTGGGACAAACTGAAGCTTTCTTT

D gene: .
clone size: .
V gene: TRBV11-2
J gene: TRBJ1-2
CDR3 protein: CASSQWTVSNYGYTF
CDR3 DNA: TGTGCCAGCAGCCAATGGACGGTATCAAACTATGGCTACACCTTC

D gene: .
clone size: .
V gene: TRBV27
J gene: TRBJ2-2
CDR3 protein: CASSFWAGGELFF
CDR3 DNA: TGTGCCAGCAGTTTTTGGGCTGGCGGGGAGCTGTTTTTT

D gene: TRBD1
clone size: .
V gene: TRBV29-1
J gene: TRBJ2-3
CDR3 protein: CSVIRGQGGPDTQYF
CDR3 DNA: TGCAGCGTCATCAGGGGACAGGGGGGCCCAGATACGCAGTATTTT

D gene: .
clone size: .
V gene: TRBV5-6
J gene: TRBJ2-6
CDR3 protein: CASSLGRFSAGANVLTF
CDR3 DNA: TGTGCCAGCAGCTTGGGTAGGTTTTCTGCTGGGGCCAACGTCCTGACTTTC

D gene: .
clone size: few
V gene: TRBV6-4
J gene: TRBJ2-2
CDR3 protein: CASSDGSTGELFF
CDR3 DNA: TGTGCCAGCAGTGACGGGAGCACCGGGGAGCTGTTTTTT

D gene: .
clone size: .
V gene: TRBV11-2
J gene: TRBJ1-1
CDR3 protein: CASSKSTGNTEAFF
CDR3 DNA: TGTGCCAGCAGCAAATCCACAGGGAACACTGAAGCTTTCTTT

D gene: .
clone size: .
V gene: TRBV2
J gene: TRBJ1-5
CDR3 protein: CASSEFDQPQHF
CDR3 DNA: TGTGCCAGCAGTGAATTTGATCAGCCCCAGCATTTT

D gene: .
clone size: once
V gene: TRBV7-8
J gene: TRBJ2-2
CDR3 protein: CASSLGGSANTGELFF
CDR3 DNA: TGTGCCAGCAGCTTGGGGGGTTCCGCGAACACCGGGGAGCTGTTTTTT

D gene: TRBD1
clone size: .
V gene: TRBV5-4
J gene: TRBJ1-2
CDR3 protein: CASSLPGQGGDYGYTF
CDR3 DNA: TGTGCCAGCAGCTTGCCCGGACAGGGTGGGGACTATGGCTACACCTTC

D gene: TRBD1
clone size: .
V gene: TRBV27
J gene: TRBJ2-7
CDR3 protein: CASSFSQGAYEQYF
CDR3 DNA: TGTGCCAGCAGTTTTTCACAGGGGGCCTACGAGCAGTACTTC

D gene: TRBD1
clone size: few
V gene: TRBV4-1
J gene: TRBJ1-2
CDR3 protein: CASSPGQGLIYGYTF
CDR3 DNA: TGCGCCAGCAGCCCGGGACAGGGCCTAATCTATGGCTACACCTTC

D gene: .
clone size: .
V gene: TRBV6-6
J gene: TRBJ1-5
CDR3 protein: CASSGSENQPQHF
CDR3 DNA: TGTGCCAGCAGTGGCAGCGAGAATCAGCCCCAGCATTTT

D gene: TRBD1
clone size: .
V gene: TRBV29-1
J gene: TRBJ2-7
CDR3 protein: CSVVGTDYEQYF
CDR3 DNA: TGCAGCGTTGTAGGGACAGACTACGAGCAGTACTTC

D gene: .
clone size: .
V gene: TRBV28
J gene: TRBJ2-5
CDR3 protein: CASSFQGNQETQYF
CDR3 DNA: TGTGCCAGCAGTTTTCAAGGGAACCAAGAGACCCAGTACTTC

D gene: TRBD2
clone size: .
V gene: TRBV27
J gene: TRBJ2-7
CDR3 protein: CASSLRPSGIYEQYF
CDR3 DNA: TGTGCCAGCAGTTTACGGCCTAGCGGGATCTACGAGCAGTACTTC

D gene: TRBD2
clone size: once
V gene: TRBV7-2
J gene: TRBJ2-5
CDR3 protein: CAGRRLAEETQYF
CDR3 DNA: TGTGCCGGAAGAAGACTAGCGGAAGAGACCCAGTACTTC

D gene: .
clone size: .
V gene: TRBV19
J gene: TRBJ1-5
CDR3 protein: CASSMRYREPQHF
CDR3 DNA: TGTGCCAGTAGTATGAGGTACAGGGAGCCCCAGCATTTT

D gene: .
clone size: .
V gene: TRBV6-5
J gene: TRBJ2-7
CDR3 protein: CASSSDRPRVYEQYF
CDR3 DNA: TGTGCCAGCAGTTCAGACAGGCCCCGAGTTTACGAGCAGTACTTC